Listed here are 2 T cell receptor beta chains from one sample, sequenced in a study of control samples from healthy donors and cancer patients. Here immunoSEQ multiplex PCR was the method, and the copy in TCRdb shows in-frame clones only, minus some. In the table there are 120,000 to 150,000 clones, more than 80% of which are singletons. Specimen: blood. The source of these receptors is a man aged 18 to 35 in good health.

The chain joins TRBV7-5 to TRBJ1-2. TRBV7-5 is noted as a pseudogene. This CDR3 is built from 12 residues. The CDR3: CVRNSRHYGYTF. The CDR3 coding sequence is TGTGTCAGAAACTCGCGACACTATGGCTACACCTTC.

The CDR3 DNA follows: TGTGCCAGCAGCTCCGCCGGGGACTACTACGAGCAGTACTTC. Its protein product is CASSSAGDYYEQYF. The chain couples TRBV5-6 to TRBJ2-7, with 7 bases aligning to TRBD2. Germline CDR1 SGHDT, CDR2 YYEEEE. V shed 3 bases and J 3 bases; nucleotides not matched to a gene: 6. The CDR3 is made up of 14 amino acids.